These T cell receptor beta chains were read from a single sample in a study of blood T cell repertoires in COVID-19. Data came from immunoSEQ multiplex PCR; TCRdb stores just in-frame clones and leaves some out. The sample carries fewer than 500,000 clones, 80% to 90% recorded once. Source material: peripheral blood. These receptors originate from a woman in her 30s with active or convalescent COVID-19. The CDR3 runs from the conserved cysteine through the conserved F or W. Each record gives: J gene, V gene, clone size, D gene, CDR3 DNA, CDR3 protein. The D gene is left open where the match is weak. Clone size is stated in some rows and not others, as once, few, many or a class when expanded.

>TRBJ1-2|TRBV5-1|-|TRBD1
TGCGCCAGCGCTAAGGGACAGGGGGCGCCTAACTATGGCTACACCTTC
CASAKGQGAPNYGYTF
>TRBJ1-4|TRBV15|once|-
TGTGCCACCAGCAGAGATCGGACAGCTTTTAATGAAAAACTGTTTTTT
CATSRDRTAFNEKLFF
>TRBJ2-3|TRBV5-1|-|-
TGCGCCAGCAGCTTAACGTCGGGAGACCCAGATACGCAGTATTTT
CASSLTSGDPDTQYF
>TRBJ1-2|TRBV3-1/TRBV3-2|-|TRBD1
TGTGCCAGCAGCCCAGGGGACAGGTCTAACTATGGCTACACCTTC
CASSPGDRSNYGYTF
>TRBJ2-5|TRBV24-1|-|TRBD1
TGTGCCACCAGTGAACCCCCACGACAGGGCAGAAAAGAGACCCAGTACTTC
CATSEPPRQGRKETQYF
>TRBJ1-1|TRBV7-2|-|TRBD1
TGTGCCAGCAGCAGGACAGGGGGTCGAGGAGCTTTCTTT
CASSRTGGRGAFF
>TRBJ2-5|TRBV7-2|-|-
TGTGCCAGCAGCTTAGCGAGTGGGGGGATTCAAGAGACCCAGTACTTC
CASSLASGGIQETQYF
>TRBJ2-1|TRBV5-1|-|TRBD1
TGCGCCAGCAGCTTCGGCGGACAGGGGGCGCTTAATGAGCAGTTCTTC
CASSFGGQGALNEQFF
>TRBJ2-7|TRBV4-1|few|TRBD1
TGCGCCAGCAGCCAGGGACAGGGCTCCTACGAGCAGTACTTC
CASSQGQGSYEQYF
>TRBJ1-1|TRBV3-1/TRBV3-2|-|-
TGTGCCAGCAGCCAAGATAACAGGGTCACTGAAGCTTTCTTT
CASSQDNRVTEAFF
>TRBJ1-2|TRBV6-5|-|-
TGTGCCAGCAGGGGGCGGCAGAATGGCGGCTACACCTTC
CASRGRQNGGYTF
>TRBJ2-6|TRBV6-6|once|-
TGTGCCAGCAGTTACATGACAGATGGGGCCAACGTCCTGACTTTC
CASSYMTDGANVLTF
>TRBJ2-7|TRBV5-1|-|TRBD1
TGCGCCAGCAGCGGCGGACAGGGACCGGACGAGCAGTACTTC
CASSGGQGPDEQYF
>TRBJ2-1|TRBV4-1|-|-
TGCGCCAGCAGCCACCCCTTTAAGGTAGGAGCTAACAATGAGCAGTTCTTC
CASSHPFKVGANNEQFF
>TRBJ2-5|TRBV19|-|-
TGTGCCAGTAGTATAGCCCGGGGGGCCAGGGAGACCCAGTACTTC
CASSIARGARETQYF
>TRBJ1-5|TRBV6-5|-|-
TGTGCCAGCAGACCTTACGGGTGGAGCAATCAGCCCCAGCATTTT
CASRPYGWSNQPQHF
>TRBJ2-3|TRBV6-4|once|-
TGTGCCAGCAGTGACTCCGGGGTCACAGATACGCAGTATTTT
CASSDSGVTDTQYF
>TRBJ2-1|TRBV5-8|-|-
TGTGCCAGCAGCTATGCACTCAACTCATACAATGAGCAGTTCTTC
CASSYALNSYNEQFF
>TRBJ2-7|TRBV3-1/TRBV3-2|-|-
TGTGCCAGCAGCCAACGGCAGGATTCCTACGAGCAGTACTTC
CASSQRQDSYEQYF
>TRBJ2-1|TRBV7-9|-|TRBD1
TGTGCCAGCACCCCAGGGGGTTCCTACAATGAGCAGTTCTTC
CASTPGGSYNEQFF
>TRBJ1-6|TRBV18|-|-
TGTGCCAGCTCACCATTTTCTCCAGGGGAATCACCCCTCCACTTT
CASSPFSPGESPLHF
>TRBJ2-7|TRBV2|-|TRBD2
TGTGCCAGCAGTATCCAACTAGCGGGAGGGTTGCTAGGGCAGTACTTC
CASSIQLAGGLLGQYF
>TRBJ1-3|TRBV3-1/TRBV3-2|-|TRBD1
TGTGCCAGCAGCCAAGATATACCGAGGGGGCTAAATGGAAACACCATATATTTT
CASSQDIPRGLNGNTIYF
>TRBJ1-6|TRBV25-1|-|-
TGTGCCAGCCACCACACCATCAATTCACCCCTCCACTTT
CASHHTINSPLHF
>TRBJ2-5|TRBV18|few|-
TGTGCCAGCTCACCCCTCGCGGTGGAGACCCAGTACTTC
CASSPLAVETQYF
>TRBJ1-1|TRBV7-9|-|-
TGTGCCAGCAGCTTCCTACCGGGACAAAGAACGAACACTGAAGCTTTCTTT
CASSFLPGQRTNTEAFF